This T cell receptor beta chain was profiled in a study of blood T cell repertoires in COVID-19 (dated by TCRdb to 2020 to 2022). Some background on the complete study: Samples covering the acute and convalescent phases of COVID-19 were provided by collaborators in the United States, Italy and Spain. The material from the prospective study consisted of cDNA or gDNA derived from T cells, B-cell-depleted T cells, or PBMCs. Deeply sampled blood TCRbeta repertoires from subjects exposed to, actively infected with, or recovered from COVID-19 were included in the dataset. The repertoires were released in a freely available public database intended as a resource for research on the immune response to SARS-CoV-2. Samples came from the ongoing ImmuneRACE study (first 160 participants) plus 1,254 subjects from 6 global collaborators. The sample metadata nearly always contained a de-identified subject ID, COVID-19 status, age in years and sex. Where HLA class I and class II types were available, the types were taken from metadata supplied by the sample provider, not from assay-based typing. The study at large found these results: How much clinical and demographic metadata was included differed by source and by participant, and the metadata was provided uncurated.

Points on this clone: The target of this receptor is not known. No base qualities exist here, and no much larger clone lies one base off it.

The CDR3 goes from the cysteine to the phenylalanine over 14 residues. Of all the DNA, just the CDR3 is kept, 42 bases in frame from base 1. From a lookup of the germline V gene, CDR1 and CDR2 are SGDLS and YYNGEE. Trimming costs V 0 bases and J 4 bases, and their ends lie 10 bases apart. Participants in the prospective study were aged roughly 18 to 100 years, lived in some 24 United States geographic areas, and enrolled through a virtual design. In the prospective study, cohorts were assigned on the basis of participant-reported clinical history obtained from a screening survey and a study questionnaire. For ImmuneRACE Cohort 3, a participant was defined as recovered based on two consecutive negative NP/OP PCR tests, clearance by a healthcare professional, or resolution of symptoms. Mobile phlebotomists in the prospective study collected whole blood, serum and a nasopharyngeal or oropharyngeal swab from every participant. Participants in the prospective study had the option to provide additional blood draws and questionnaires over a roughly two-month period. Before DNA extraction, prospective study blood samples were shipped either frozen or at room temperature.

TCRbeta CDR3 regions were amplified from genomic DNA by means of the immunoSEQ Assay, a bias-controlled multiplex PCR. The source study handled its data this way. Nucleated cell counts per sample were estimated from amplification of reference gene primers within the assay. Sequence reads were collapsed and filtered to measure the absolute abundance of every unique TCRbeta CDR3 rearrangement. For each sample, productive Simpson clonality was calculated as the square root of Simpson's diversity index across productive rearrangements. TCRdb obtained this table from immuneACCESS and retained in-frame rearrangements with V and J assigned. These tables miss some clones; where compared with another copy, unresolved V genes account for less than half of the shortfall, and the remainder is unexplained. The V and J calls and the clone size are those of that table, but D and trimming were determined from the DNA. The sample data list around 200,000 clones, and roughly 90% of these were observed just once. More than 2.5% of the sample comes from the top ten.

Sequencing was performed on PBMCs or T cells enriched from blood (not recorded which). The TCR sequence derives from a woman under 40 who had recovered from COVID-19. The receptor chain draws on TRBV9 and TRBJ1-2; tentative D gene TRBD1, with 6 bases matching. The CDR3 protein is CASSVDEDSYGYTF. DNA sequence: TGTGCCAGCAGCGTAGATGAGGACAGCTATGGCTACACCTTC. The entire variable domain, with the stretches around the CDR3 drawn from the reference TRBV9 and TRBJ1-2 proteins, is DSGVTQTPKHLITATGQRVTLRCSPRSGDLSVYWYQQSLDQGLQFLIQYYNGEERAKGNILERFSAQQFPDLHSELNLSSLELGDSALYFCASSVDEDSYGYTFGSGTRLTVV.